This entry describes one TCR beta chain. Data came from immunoSEQ multiplex PCR; TCRdb stores just in-frame clones and leaves some out. This sample carries approximately 30,000 clones, roughly nine tenths of them seen once, and the ten largest clones take roughly 0.79%. Germline V CDR1 and CDR2: SGHDT, YYEEEE. The CDR3 runs to 16 residues. With 4 bases removed from V and 8 bases from J, the gap between germline ends came to 19 bases. The data belong to a study of T cell changes during pregnancy in multiple sclerosis. Sample: CD4+ T cells from peripheral blood mononuclear cells, taken in the second trimester of pregnancy. V is TRBV5-6 and J is TRBJ1-6; a possible D gene is TRBD1 (5 bases). This clonotype originated in a female donor with multiple sclerosis, enrolled in a pregnancy study. CDR3 protein: CASSGQGGIFHSPLHF. In nucleotides, the CDR3 is TGTGCCAGCAGCGGGCAGGGTGGGATTTTTCATTCACCCCTCCACTTT.